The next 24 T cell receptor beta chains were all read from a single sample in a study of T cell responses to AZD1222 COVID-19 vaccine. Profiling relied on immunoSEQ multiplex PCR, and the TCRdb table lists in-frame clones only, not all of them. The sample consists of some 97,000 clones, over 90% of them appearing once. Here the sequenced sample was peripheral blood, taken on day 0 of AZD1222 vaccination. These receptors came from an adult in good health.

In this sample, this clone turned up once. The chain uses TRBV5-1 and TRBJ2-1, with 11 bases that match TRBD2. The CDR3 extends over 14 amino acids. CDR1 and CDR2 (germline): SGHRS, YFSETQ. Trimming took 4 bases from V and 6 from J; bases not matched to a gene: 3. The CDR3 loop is CASSRTSGSNEQFF. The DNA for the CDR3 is TGCGCCAGCAGCCGGACTAGCGGGTCCAATGAGCAGTTCTTC.

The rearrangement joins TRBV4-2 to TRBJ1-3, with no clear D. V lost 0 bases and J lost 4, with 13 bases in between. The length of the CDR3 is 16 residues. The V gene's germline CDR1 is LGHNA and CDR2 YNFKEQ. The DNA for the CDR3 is TGTGCCAGCAGCCAAGAGGGCACCAGTAAAGGAAACACCATATATTTT. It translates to CASSQEGTSKGNTIYF.

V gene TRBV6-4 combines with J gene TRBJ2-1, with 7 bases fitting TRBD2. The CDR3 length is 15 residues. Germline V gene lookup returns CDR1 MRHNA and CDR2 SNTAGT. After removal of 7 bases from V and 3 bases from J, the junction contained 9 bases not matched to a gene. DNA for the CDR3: TGTGCCAGCACTTCTGAGGCTAGCGGCTACAATGAGCAGTTCTTC. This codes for CASTSEASGYNEQFF.

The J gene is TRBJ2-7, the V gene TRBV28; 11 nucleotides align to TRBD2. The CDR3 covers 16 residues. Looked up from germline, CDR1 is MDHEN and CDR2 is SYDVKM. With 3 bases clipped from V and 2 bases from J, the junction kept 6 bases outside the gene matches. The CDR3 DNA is TGTGCCAGCAGTTTGACCGGACTAGCGGGTCCCTACGAGCAGTACTTC. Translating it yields CASSLTGLAGPYEQYF.

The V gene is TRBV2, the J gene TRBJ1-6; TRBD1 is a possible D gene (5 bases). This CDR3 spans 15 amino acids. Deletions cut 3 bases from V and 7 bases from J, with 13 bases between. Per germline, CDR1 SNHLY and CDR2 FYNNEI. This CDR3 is CASSDRQGRNSPLHF. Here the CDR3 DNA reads TGTGCCAGCAGTGACAGGCAGGGCCGGAATTCACCCCTCCACTTT.

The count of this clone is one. Here the CDR3 reads CSVLAGREKLFF. The CDR3 DNA sequence: TGCAGCGTTTTAGCCGGTCGGGAAAAACTGTTTTTT. V usage is TRBV29-1 and J usage is TRBJ1-4; D not certain. CDR1 is SQVTM and CDR2 is ANQGSEA in the germline V gene. This CDR3 region has 12 residues. Trimming pared 5 bases from V and 8 bases from J, leaving 12 bases between.

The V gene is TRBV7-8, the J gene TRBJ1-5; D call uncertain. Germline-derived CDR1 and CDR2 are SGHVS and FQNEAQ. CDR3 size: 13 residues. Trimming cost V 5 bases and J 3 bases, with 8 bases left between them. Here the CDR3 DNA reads TGTGCCAGCAGCACCGGGCCCAATCAGCCCCAGCATTTT. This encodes CASSTGPNQPQHF.

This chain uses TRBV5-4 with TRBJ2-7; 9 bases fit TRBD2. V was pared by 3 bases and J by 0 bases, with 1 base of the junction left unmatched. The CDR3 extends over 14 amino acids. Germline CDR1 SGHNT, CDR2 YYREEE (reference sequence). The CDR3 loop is CASSSSGNSYEQYF. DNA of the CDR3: TGTGCCAGCAGCTCTAGCGGGAACTCCTACGAGCAGTACTTC.

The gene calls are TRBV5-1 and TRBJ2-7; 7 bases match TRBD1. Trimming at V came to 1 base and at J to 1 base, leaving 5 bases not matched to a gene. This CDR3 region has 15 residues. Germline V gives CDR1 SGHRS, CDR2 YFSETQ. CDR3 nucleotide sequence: TGCGCCAGCAGCTTGACAGGGGATTATTCCTACGAGCAGTACTTC. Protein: CASSLTGDYSYEQYF.

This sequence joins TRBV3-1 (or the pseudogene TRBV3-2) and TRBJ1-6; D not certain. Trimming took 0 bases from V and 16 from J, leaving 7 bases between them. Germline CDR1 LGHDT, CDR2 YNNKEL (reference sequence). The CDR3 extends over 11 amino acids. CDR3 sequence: CASSQDGRLHF. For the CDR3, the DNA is TGTGCCAGCAGCCAAGACGGGAGGCTCCACTTT.

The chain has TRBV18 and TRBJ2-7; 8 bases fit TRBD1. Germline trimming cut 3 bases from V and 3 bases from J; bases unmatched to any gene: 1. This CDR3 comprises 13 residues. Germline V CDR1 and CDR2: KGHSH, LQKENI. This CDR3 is CASSPGQDYEQYF. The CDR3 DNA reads TGTGCCAGCTCACCGGGACAGGACTACGAGCAGTACTTC. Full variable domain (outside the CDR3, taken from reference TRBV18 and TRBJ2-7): NAGVMQNPRHLVRRRGQEARLRCSPMKGHSHVYWYRQLPEEGLKFMVYLQKENIIDESGMPKERFSAEFPKEGPSILRIQQVVRGDSAAYFCASSPGQDYEQYFGPGTRLTVT.

The CDR3 sequence: CASSPPVVGSGGYYGYTF. DNA for the CDR3: TGTGCCAGCTCACCACCGGTGGTAGGATCGGGGGGATACTATGGCTACACCTTC. The chain employs TRBV18 and TRBJ1-2; D is possibly TRBD1 (5 bases). Trimming took off 0 bases at V and 3 bases at J, with 20 bases between the two ends. The CDR3 has 18 residues. CDR1 and CDR2 from the germline V gene are KGHSH and LQKENI.

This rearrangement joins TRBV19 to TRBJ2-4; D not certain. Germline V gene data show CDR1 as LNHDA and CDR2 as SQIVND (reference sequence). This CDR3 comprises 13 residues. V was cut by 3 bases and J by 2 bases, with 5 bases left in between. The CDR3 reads CASSIRPKNIQYF. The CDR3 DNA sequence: TGTGCCAGTAGTATTCGCCCCAAAAACATTCAGTACTTC.

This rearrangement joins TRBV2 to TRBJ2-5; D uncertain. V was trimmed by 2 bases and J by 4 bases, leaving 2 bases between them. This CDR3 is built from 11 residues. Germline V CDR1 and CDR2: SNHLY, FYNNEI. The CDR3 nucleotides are TGTGCCAGCAGTGAACCAGAGACCCAGTACTTC. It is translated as CASSEPETQYF.

The CDR3 sequence is CASSPGARNEQFF. In DNA form, the CDR3 reads TGTGCCAGCAGCCCGGGGGCGCGCAATGAGCAGTTCTTC. The genes are TRBV28 and TRBJ2-1; D tentatively reads TRBD1 or TRBD2 (6 bases each). The CDR3 covers 13 residues. V was cut by 6 bases and J by 6 bases, with 12 bases left in between. Germline CDR1 is MDHEN and CDR2 is SYDVKM.

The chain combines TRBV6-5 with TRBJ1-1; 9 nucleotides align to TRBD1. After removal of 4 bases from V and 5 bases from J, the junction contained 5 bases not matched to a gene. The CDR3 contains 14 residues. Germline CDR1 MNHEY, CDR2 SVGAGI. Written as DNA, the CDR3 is TGTGCCAGCAGTTTCGGCGGACAGGGGACTGAAGCTTTCTTT. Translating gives CASSFGGQGTEAFF.

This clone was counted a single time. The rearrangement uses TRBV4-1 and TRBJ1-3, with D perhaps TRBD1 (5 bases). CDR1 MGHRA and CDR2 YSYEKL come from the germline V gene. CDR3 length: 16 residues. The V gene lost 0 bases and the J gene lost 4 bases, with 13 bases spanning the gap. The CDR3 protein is CASSQEVRAFGNTIYF. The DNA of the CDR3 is TGCGCCAGCAGCCAAGAGGTCAGGGCTTTCGGAAACACCATATATTTT.

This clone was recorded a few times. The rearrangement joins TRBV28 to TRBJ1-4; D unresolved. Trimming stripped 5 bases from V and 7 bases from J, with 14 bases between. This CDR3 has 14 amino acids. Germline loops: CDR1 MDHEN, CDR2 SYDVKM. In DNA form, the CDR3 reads TGTGCCAGCAGTCGGGTCAGCCCCACTGAAAAACTGTTTTTT. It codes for CASSRVSPTEKLFF.

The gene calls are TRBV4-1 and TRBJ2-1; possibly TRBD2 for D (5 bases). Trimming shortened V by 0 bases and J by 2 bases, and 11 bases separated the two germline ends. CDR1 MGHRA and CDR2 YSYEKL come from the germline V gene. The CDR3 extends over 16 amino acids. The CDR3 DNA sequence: TGCGCCAGCAGCCAAGATTTCCAGCGGACCTACAATGAGCAGTTCTTC. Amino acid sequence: CASSQDFQRTYNEQFF.

CDR3 loop: CASSLYRADYGYTF. CDR3 DNA: TGTGCCAGCAGTTTATACAGGGCAGACTATGGCTACACCTTC. The V call is TRBV27, the J call TRBJ1-2; a weak D match, TRBD1 (6 bases). Between the trimmed V and J ends, which lost 1 base and 3 bases, there was a span of 9 bases. The CDR3 runs to 14 residues. Germline values: CDR1 MNHEY, CDR2 SMNVEV (reference sequence).

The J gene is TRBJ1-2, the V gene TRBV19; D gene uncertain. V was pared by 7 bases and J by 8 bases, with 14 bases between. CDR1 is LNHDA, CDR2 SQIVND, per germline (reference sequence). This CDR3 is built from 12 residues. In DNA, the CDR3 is TGTGCCAGTACCAAAGCGGAGGGAGGCTACACCTTC. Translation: CASTKAEGGYTF.

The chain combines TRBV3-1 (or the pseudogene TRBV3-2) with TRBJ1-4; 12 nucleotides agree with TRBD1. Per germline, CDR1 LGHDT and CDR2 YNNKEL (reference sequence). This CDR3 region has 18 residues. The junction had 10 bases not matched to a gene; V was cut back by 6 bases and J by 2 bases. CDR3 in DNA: TGTGCCAGCAGTTCCTCCGGGACAGGGGGCTTCACTAATGAAAAACTGTTTTTT. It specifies CASSSSGTGGFTNEKLFF.

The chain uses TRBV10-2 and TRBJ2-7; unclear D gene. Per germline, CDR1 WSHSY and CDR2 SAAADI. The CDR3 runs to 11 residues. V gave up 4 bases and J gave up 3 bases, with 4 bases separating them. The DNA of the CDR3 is TGCGCCAGCAGTGGATACTACGAGCAGTACTTC. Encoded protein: CASSGYYEQYF.

CDR3 in amino acids: CASSLVGLAGKYNEQFF. CDR3 coding DNA: TGTGCCAGCAGCTTAGTAGGACTAGCGGGAAAATACAATGAGCAGTTCTTC. The gene calls are TRBV7-2 and TRBJ2-1, with 12 bases identical to TRBD2. J was trimmed by 4 bases and V by 1 base; bases with no gene match: 5. This CDR3 has 17 amino acids. Looked up from germline, CDR1 is SGHTA and CDR2 is FQGNSA.